A selection of T cell receptor beta chains follows, all from one sample in a study of T cells in tumors after PD-1 blockade. Sequencing used immunoSEQ multiplex PCR; TCRdb keeps in-frame clones, though not all of them. The repertoire holds 30,000 to 40,000 clones, with around four fifths as singletons. The input for sequencing was PBMCs, taken before anti-PD-1 treatment. The receptor set was obtained from a human donor with basal cell carcinoma. The CDR3 runs from the conserved cysteine through the conserved F or W. A D gene is named only where the DNA matches it firmly. Size values are once, few and many counts, or a class for expanded clones, and some rows have none.

j_call | d_call | v_call | clone_size | cdr3_nt | cdr3_aa
TRBJ1-2 | NA | TRBV7-2 | NA | TGTGCCAGCAGCTTAGAACCGGGGTGGGGAGGCTACACCTTC | CASSLEPGWGGYTF
TRBJ2-2 | NA | TRBV7-3 | NA | TGTGCCAGCAGTTTCAGCGGGCCAGGGGAGCTGTTTTTT | CASSFSGPGELFF
TRBJ2-7 | TRBD1 | TRBV9 | NA | TGTGCCAGCAGCGCCTCCGGGACAGGGTACGAGCAGTACTTC | CASSASGTGYEQYF
TRBJ2-1 | NA | TRBV25-1 | NA | TGTGCCAGCAGTGAAACAGCGGGCTACAATGAGCAGTTCTTC | CASSETAGYNEQFF
TRBJ2-3 | NA | TRBV29-1 | NA | TGCAGCGGGTCGACAGGGACTGAGGCAGATACGCAGTATTTT | CSGSTGTEADTQYF
TRBJ2-1 | NA | TRBV7-2 | NA | TGTGCCAGCAGCTTAGAGCCAGGAGGGGAGCAGTTCTTC | CASSLEPGGEQFF
TRBJ1-2 | TRBD1 | TRBV11-3 | NA | TGTGCCAGCAGCAAGGACAGGGTCTATGGCTACACCTTC | CASSKDRVYGYTF
TRBJ1-2 | NA | TRBV4-3 | NA | TGCGCCAGCAGCCAAGATGGGGGCAGTAACTATGGCTACACCTTC | CASSQDGGSNYGYTF
TRBJ2-2 | TRBD1 | TRBV7-2 | NA | TGTGCCAGCAGCCTAGTGGGGACAGCCCTCCGTTTGCCCGGGGAGCTGTTTTTT | CASSLVGTALRLPGELFF
TRBJ1-1 | NA | TRBV2 | NA | TGTGCCAGCAAGGATGCGGGGCCGAACACTGAAGCTTTCTTT | CASKDAGPNTEAFF
TRBJ2-1 | TRBD2 | TRBV7-6 | NA | TGTGCCAGCAGCTTAGCGAGCAGCGGGGGATACAATGAGCAGTTCTTC | CASSLASSGGYNEQFF
TRBJ2-5 | TRBD2 | TRBV28 | NA | TGTGCCAGCAGGCTAGCGGGAGGGCCTCAGGAGACCCAGTACTTC | CASRLAGGPQETQYF
TRBJ2-1 | NA | TRBV7-6 | NA | TGTGCCAGCAGCTTATTAAGGGAGAATTACAATGAGCAGTTCTTC | CASSLLRENYNEQFF
TRBJ2-7 | TRBD1 | TRBV19 | NA | TGTGCCAGTAGTCCCCGGACAGGGTACGAGCAGTACTTC | CASSPRTGYEQYF
TRBJ2-1 | NA | TRBV14 | NA | TGTGCCAGCAGCCAGCCCTCGGATGAGCAGTTCTTC | CASSQPSDEQFF
TRBJ1-4 | NA | TRBV5-3 | NA | TGTGCCAGAAGCTTGGGGCGGGTAGACAGTGAAAAACTGTTTTTT | CARSLGRVDSEKLFF
TRBJ1-4 | NA | TRBV27 | NA | TGTGCCAGTCTAGGTCTGGGACGGGGGGAAAAACTGTTTTTT | CASLGLGRGEKLFF
TRBJ1-3 | NA | TRBV6-1 | NA | TGTGCCAGCAGTGATACAGACTGGGGAGGGCCTGGAAACACCATATATTTT | CASSDTDWGGPGNTIYF
TRBJ1-2 | NA | TRBV2 | once | TGTGCCAGCGCCGAGGTTGGGGGGCCGAACTATGGCTACACCTTC | CASAEVGGPNYGYTF
TRBJ1-3 | NA | TRBV7-2 | NA | TGTGCCAGCAGCTTACAAGTCTCTGGAAACACCATATATTTT | CASSLQVSGNTIYF
TRBJ2-1 | NA | TRBV25-1 | once | TGTGCCAGCAGGCAGGGTACAAGTGAGCAGTTCTTC | CASRQGTSEQFF
TRBJ2-1 | NA | TRBV3-1/TRBV3-2 | NA | TGTGCCAGCAGCCAGGGAGGAGGAATCTACAATGAGCAGTTCTTC | CASSQGGGIYNEQFF
TRBJ2-1 | TRBD2 | TRBV29-1 | NA | TGCAGCGTTGGACTAGCGGGAACCAATGAGCAGTTCTTC | CSVGLAGTNEQFF
TRBJ1-6 | NA | TRBV7-9 | NA | TGTGCCAGCAGCTACAGGGATAATTCACCCCTCCACTTT | CASSYRDNSPLHF
TRBJ2-7 | NA | TRBV5-6 | NA | TGTGCCAGCAGCGGGGGTCCAGGGTCAACCGAGCAGTACTTC | CASSGGPGSTEQYF
TRBJ2-7 | NA | TRBV13 | NA | TGTGCCAGCAGCTTGAAAGGGCCGTCCTACGAGCAGTACTTC | CASSLKGPSYEQYF
TRBJ2-3 | TRBD2 | TRBV29-1 | NA | TGCAGCGTTGAAAGGACTAGCGGGATGGGCACAGATACGCAGTATTTT | CSVERTSGMGTDTQYF
TRBJ2-7 | NA | TRBV6-5 | NA | TGTGCCAGCAGGCTACAGACTGGAACCTACGAGCAGTACTTC | CASRLQTGTYEQYF
TRBJ2-1 | NA | TRBV4-1 | NA | TGCGCCAGCAGCCAAGATGCTGCCCTTTTGGCCTACAATGAGCAGTTCTTC | CASSQDAALLAYNEQFF
TRBJ1-3 | NA | TRBV7-2 | few | TGTGCCAGCAGCTTAGGCAGCTCTGGAAACACCATATATTTT | CASSLGSSGNTIYF
TRBJ2-1 | NA | TRBV15 | NA | TGTGCCACCAGAAGACTAGAGGAGGATGGTGAGCAGTTCTTC | CATRRLEEDGEQFF
TRBJ2-2 | TRBD1 | TRBV9 | NA | TGTGCCAGCAGCGTAGCCGGACCGGACAGGGTGTTCACCGGGGAGCTGTTTTTT | CASSVAGPDRVFTGELFF
TRBJ2-6 | NA | TRBV5-6 | NA | TGTGCCAGCAGCCATACATCGGGGGCCAACGTCCTGACTTTC | CASSHTSGANVLTF
TRBJ1-1 | NA | TRBV4-1 | NA | TGCGCCAGCAGCTTCTACAACGGGGGCCAGAACACTGAAGCTTTCTTT | CASSFYNGGQNTEAFF
TRBJ1-5 | TRBD1 | TRBV10-3 | NA | TGTGCCATCAGTGAGTCTAGGACAGGGGGCGGTCAGCCCCAGCATTTT | CAISESRTGGGQPQHF
TRBJ1-1 | NA | TRBV7-2 | NA | TGTGCCAGCAGCTTATATCAGAACACTGAAGCTTTCTTT | CASSLYQNTEAFF
TRBJ1-1 | NA | TRBV28 | NA | TGTGCCAGCAGTTTATTAGGGGGGCCTGAAGCTTTCTTT | CASSLLGGPEAFF
TRBJ1-2 | NA | TRBV5-1 | NA | TGCGCCAGCAGCATAGATTCCTTCTATGGCTACACCTTC | CASSIDSFYGYTF
TRBJ2-3 | NA | TRBV4-2 | once | TGTGCCAGCAGCCAAGATCAGCTGGGCACAGATACGCAGTATTTT | CASSQDQLGTDTQYF
TRBJ1-6 | NA | TRBV28 | NA | TGTGCCAGCATCACCCCCGGGACAAATTCACCCCTCCACTTT | CASITPGTNSPLHF
TRBJ2-7 | TRBD1 | TRBV7-2 | NA | TGTGCCAGCAGCTCTAGTTTAGGACAGGGTCTCGAGCAGTACTTC | CASSSSLGQGLEQYF
TRBJ1-1 | NA | TRBV7-2 | NA | TGTGCCAGCAGCCTGGTCGCGGGGAACACTGAAGCTTTCTTT | CASSLVAGNTEAFF
TRBJ1-2 | NA | TRBV5-6 | few | TGTGCCAGCAGCATGGGACTCTATGGCTACACCTTC | CASSMGLYGYTF
TRBJ1-2 | NA | TRBV28 | NA | TGTGCCAGCAGTTCCCTCCGGCACCTCTATGGCTACACCTTC | CASSSLRHLYGYTF
TRBJ2-3 | NA | TRBV2 | NA | TGTGCCAGCAAACCGGACCTACGAGATACGCAGTATTTT | CASKPDLRDTQYF
TRBJ2-4 | TRBD2 | TRBV7-2 | NA | TGTGCCAGCAGTTTGAGGGGACTAGAAGTAACGAACATTCAGTACTTC | CASSLRGLEVTNIQYF
TRBJ1-5 | TRBD1 | TRBV7-2 | once | TGTGCCAGCAGCGGAGGGACAGGGTTTTTTAGCAATCAGCCCCAGCATTTT | CASSGGTGFFSNQPQHF
TRBJ2-2 | NA | TRBV24-1 | once | TGTGCCACCAGCGCAACCATCACCGGGGAGCTGTTTTTT | CATSATITGELFF
TRBJ2-7 | TRBD1 | TRBV5-6 | NA | TGTGCCAGCAGCCGCCTACAGGGGTCCTACGAGCAGTACTTC | CASSRLQGSYEQYF
TRBJ1-4 | NA | TRBV19 | once | TGTGCCAGTAGCTCAGGGGAGGTCGGAGAAAAACTGTTTTTT | CASSSGEVGEKLFF
TRBJ2-2 | TRBD1 | TRBV19 | NA | TGTGCCAGTAGGACCGGGACAGGGGACACCGGGGAGCTGTTTTTT | CASRTGTGDTGELFF
TRBJ1-2 | TRBD1 | TRBV7-2 | NA | TGTGCCAGCAGAACAGGGGGCGATAAAGGTGGCTACACCTTC | CASRTGGDKGGYTF
TRBJ1-1 | TRBD1 | TRBV19 | few | TGTGCCAGTAGTGGCGGACAGGGGAGGGAGGCTTTCTTT | CASSGGQGREAFF
TRBJ2-3 | TRBD2 | TRBV7-2 | NA | TGTGCCAGCAGCGGCCGAGGACTAGCGGGGGGGCCAGGCACAGATACGCAGTATTTT | CASSGRGLAGGPGTDTQYF
TRBJ2-7 | NA | TRBV6-5 | NA | TGTGCCAGCAAAGATGGGGCCCTTTGGACGTACTTC | CASKDGALWTYF
TRBJ2-4 | TRBD1 | TRBV27 | NA | TGTGCCAGCAGATCGACAGGGACCCAGGGAGCCAAAAACATTCAGTACTTC | CASRSTGTQGAKNIQYF
TRBJ2-7 | NA | TRBV10-2 | NA | TGCGCCAGCACCGGGACTCCCCGATACGAGCAGTACTTC | CASTGTPRYEQYF